The sequence of this T cell receptor beta chain was determined in a study of graft-versus-host responses after intestinal transplantation. Study-level background: Each recipient received anti-thymocyte globulin induction, then tacrolimus and steroids for two to three years. Study-wide findings and caveats: GvH clone levels peaked in circulation, and this peak was associated with early post-transplant HvG declines.

On this clone: The antigen is not known. Within the sample, other DNA sequences also encode this same CDR3.

The assay was immunoSEQ multiplex PCR, and TCRdb's table has in-frame clones only and misses some. The sample consists of 90,000 to 120,000 clones, 87% of them appearing once. CDR3 length: 13 amino acids. Per the germline V gene, CDR1 is SQVTM and CDR2 is ANQGSEA. V was trimmed by 1 base and J by 0 bases, leaving 7 bases between them. This clonotype originated in a human donor who was the organ donor for an intestinal transplant. The V and J genes are TRBV29-1 and TRBJ2-7, with D perhaps TRBD2 (5 bases). This material consisted of unstimulated CD4+ T cells sorted from spleen or lymph node cells, taken before transplant. The CDR3: CSVEGRLSYEQYF. The CDR3 DNA reads as TGCAGCGTTGAAGGGAGGCTCTCCTACGAGCAGTACTTC.